The rows below give T cell receptor beta chains drawn from one sample of a study of blood T cell repertoires in COVID-19. The assay was immunoSEQ multiplex PCR, and TCRdb's table has in-frame clones only and misses some. The table lists some 250,000 clones, approximately 80% of them singletons. Input material: peripheral blood. Receptor source: a woman aged 80 or over with COVID-19, enrolled during active disease. The CDR3 runs from the conserved cysteine through the conserved F or W. D genes are given only for firm matches. A clone size is listed for some rows: how often the clone was seen (once, few, many), or a class if it is expanded.

j_call: TRBJ2-2
v_call: TRBV6-5
clone_size: once
d_call: .
cdr3_nt: TGTGCCAGCAGTTACTCGAATCGAGATACCGGGGAGCTGTTTTTT
cdr3_aa: CASSYSNRDTGELFF

j_call: TRBJ1-6
v_call: TRBV28
clone_size: .
d_call: .
cdr3_nt: TGTGCCAGCCACTCTTCGGATTCACCCCTCCACTTT
cdr3_aa: CASHSSDSPLHF

j_call: TRBJ1-1
v_call: TRBV5-1
clone_size: .
d_call: .
cdr3_nt: TGCGCCAGCAGCTTGGATGATAGAGGCACTGAAGCTTTCTTT
cdr3_aa: CASSLDDRGTEAFF

j_call: TRBJ2-5
v_call: TRBV11-2
clone_size: .
d_call: .
cdr3_nt: TGTGCCGACCGACAGTCCCAAGAGACCCAGTACTTC
cdr3_aa: CADRQSQETQYF

j_call: TRBJ2-1
v_call: TRBV9
clone_size: .
d_call: TRBD2
cdr3_nt: TGTGCCAGCAGCGTAGGAGGACAAGCGGGGAACTCCTACAATGAGCAGTTCTTC
cdr3_aa: CASSVGGQAGNSYNEQFF

j_call: TRBJ2-2
v_call: TRBV6-5
clone_size: .
d_call: .
cdr3_nt: TGTGCCAGCAGGCCAGGGGATAACACCGGGGAGCTGTTTTTT
cdr3_aa: CASRPGDNTGELFF

j_call: TRBJ1-5
v_call: TRBV2
clone_size: .
d_call: TRBD1
cdr3_nt: TGTGCCAGCAGTGAAAACAGGGGTAATCAGCCCCAGCATTTT
cdr3_aa: CASSENRGNQPQHF

j_call: TRBJ1-4
v_call: TRBV7-6
clone_size: few
d_call: .
cdr3_nt: TGTGCCAGCAGCCCTTGGGCAACTGGAGGGAGCGGTGAAAAACTGTTTTTT
cdr3_aa: CASSPWATGGSGEKLFF

j_call: TRBJ2-5
v_call: TRBV12-3/TRBV12-4
clone_size: .
d_call: .
cdr3_nt: TGTGCCAGCAGTTTATGGCTAGAGACCCAGTACTTC
cdr3_aa: CASSLWLETQYF

j_call: TRBJ1-5
v_call: TRBV19
clone_size: .
d_call: .
cdr3_nt: TGTGCCAGTAGTATACCGGTCGGGGGGAATCAGCCCCAGCATTTT
cdr3_aa: CASSIPVGGNQPQHF

j_call: TRBJ2-3
v_call: TRBV6-1
clone_size: few
d_call: .
cdr3_nt: TGTGCCAGCAGTGAGGGCACTTCGCGTAGCACAGATACGCAGTATTTT
cdr3_aa: CASSEGTSRSTDTQYF

j_call: TRBJ2-7
v_call: TRBV12-3/TRBV12-4
clone_size: .
d_call: TRBD1
cdr3_nt: TGTGCCAGCAGGGGGGACAGCTCCTACGAGCAGTACTTC
cdr3_aa: CASRGDSSYEQYF

j_call: TRBJ1-2
v_call: TRBV6-6
clone_size: .
d_call: .
cdr3_nt: TGTGCCAGCAGTTACCGCCGGGGGGATGGCTACACCTTC
cdr3_aa: CASSYRRGDGYTF

j_call: TRBJ1-1
v_call: TRBV18
clone_size: once
d_call: .
cdr3_nt: TGTGCCAGCCTCCTCACAATGAACACTGAAGCTTTCTTT
cdr3_aa: CASLLTMNTEAFF

j_call: TRBJ2-5
v_call: TRBV3-1/TRBV3-2
clone_size: .
d_call: TRBD2
cdr3_nt: TGTGCCAGCAGCTCAGCGGGGCACAAACAAGAGACCCAGTACTTC
cdr3_aa: CASSSAGHKQETQYF

j_call: TRBJ2-4
v_call: TRBV19
clone_size: .
d_call: TRBD1
cdr3_nt: TGTGCCAGTAGTGCAGGACAGGGAAAAAACATTCAGTACTTC
cdr3_aa: CASSAGQGKNIQYF

j_call: TRBJ2-1
v_call: TRBV2
clone_size: once
d_call: .
cdr3_nt: TGTGCCAGCGTTCCTGAGGGTATCGGTGAGCAGTTCTTC
cdr3_aa: CASVPEGIGEQFF

j_call: TRBJ2-6
v_call: TRBV9
clone_size: .
d_call: .
cdr3_nt: TGTGCCAGCGCCCCCCAGGGTATAGGGTCTGGGGCCAACGTCCTGACTTTC
cdr3_aa: CASAPQGIGSGANVLTF

j_call: TRBJ1-5
v_call: TRBV24-1
clone_size: .
d_call: .
cdr3_nt: TGTGCCACCAGTGAAGGACAGAGCAATCAGCCCCAGCATTTT
cdr3_aa: CATSEGQSNQPQHF

j_call: TRBJ1-5
v_call: TRBV30
clone_size: many
d_call: TRBD1
cdr3_nt: TGTGCCTGGAGCACACAGGGGGTGACGCGCAATCAGCCCCAGCATTTT
cdr3_aa: CAWSTQGVTRNQPQHF

j_call: TRBJ1-1
v_call: TRBV9
clone_size: .
d_call: .
cdr3_nt: TGTGCCAGCAGCGTAGTTGGAGAGAACACTGAAGCTTTCTTT
cdr3_aa: CASSVVGENTEAFF

j_call: TRBJ1-1
v_call: TRBV6-1
clone_size: few
d_call: .
cdr3_nt: TGTGCCAGCAGTGAAAGTTGGCGGGACACTGAAGCTTTCTTT
cdr3_aa: CASSESWRDTEAFF

j_call: TRBJ2-1
v_call: TRBV18
clone_size: .
d_call: .
cdr3_nt: TGTGCCAGCGCCGGGGACCCGTTCAGGAGGGATGAGCAGTTCTTC
cdr3_aa: CASAGDPFRRDEQFF

j_call: TRBJ2-3
v_call: TRBV5-3
clone_size: once
d_call: .
cdr3_nt: TGTGCCAGAAGTGGAGGCCACACAGATACGCAGTATTTT
cdr3_aa: CARSGGHTDTQYF

j_call: TRBJ2-5
v_call: TRBV5-1
clone_size: .
d_call: TRBD2
cdr3_nt: TGCGCCAGCAGCTTGGGGCTAGCGGGAGGGAATCAAGAGACCCAGTACTTC
cdr3_aa: CASSLGLAGGNQETQYF

j_call: TRBJ2-2
v_call: TRBV20-1
clone_size: .
d_call: .
cdr3_nt: TGCAGTGCTAGAAGCGACGGGGAGCTGTTTTTT
cdr3_aa: CSARSDGELFF

j_call: TRBJ2-2
v_call: TRBV7-9
clone_size: .
d_call: TRBD2
cdr3_nt: TGTGCCAGCAGCCCCCGCGGTAGCGGGGGGACCGGGGAGCTGTTTTTT
cdr3_aa: CASSPRGSGGTGELFF

j_call: TRBJ2-7
v_call: TRBV27
clone_size: .
d_call: .
cdr3_nt: TGTGCCAGCAGTTTATCAAACAGGTTACCCTCCTACGAGCAGTACTTC
cdr3_aa: CASSLSNRLPSYEQYF

j_call: TRBJ1-3
v_call: TRBV7-6
clone_size: few
d_call: TRBD1
cdr3_nt: TGTGCCAGCAGCTTAAGACAGGGGATTTTTGGAAACACCATATATTTT
cdr3_aa: CASSLRQGIFGNTIYF

j_call: TRBJ2-5
v_call: TRBV5-1
clone_size: .
d_call: .
cdr3_nt: TGCGCCAGCAGCCTAGTTCAAGAGACCCAGTACTTC
cdr3_aa: CASSLVQETQYF